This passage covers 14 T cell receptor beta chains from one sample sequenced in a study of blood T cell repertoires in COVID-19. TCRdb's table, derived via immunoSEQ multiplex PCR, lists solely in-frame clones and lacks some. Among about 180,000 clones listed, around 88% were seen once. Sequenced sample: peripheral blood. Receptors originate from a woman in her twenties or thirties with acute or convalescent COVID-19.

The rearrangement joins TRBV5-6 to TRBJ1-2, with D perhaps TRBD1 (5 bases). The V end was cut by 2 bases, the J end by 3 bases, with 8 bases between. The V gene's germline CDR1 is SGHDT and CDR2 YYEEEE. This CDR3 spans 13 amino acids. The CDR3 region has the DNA TGTGCCAGCAGCTTTGGAGGGGACTATGGCTACACCTTC. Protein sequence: CASSFGGDYGYTF.

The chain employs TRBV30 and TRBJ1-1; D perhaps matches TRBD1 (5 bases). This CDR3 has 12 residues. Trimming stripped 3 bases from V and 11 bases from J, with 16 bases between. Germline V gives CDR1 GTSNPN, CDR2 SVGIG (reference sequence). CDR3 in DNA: TGTGCCTGGAGAGGGGACGTGGAGGGGGCTTTCTTT. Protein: CAWRGDVEGAFF.

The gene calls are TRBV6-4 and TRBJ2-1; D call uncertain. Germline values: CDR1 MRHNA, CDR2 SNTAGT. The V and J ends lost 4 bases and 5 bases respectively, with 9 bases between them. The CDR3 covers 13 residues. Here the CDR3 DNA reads TGTGCCAGCAGTGTTTACTTGGACAATGAGCAGTTCTTC. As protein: CASSVYLDNEQFF.

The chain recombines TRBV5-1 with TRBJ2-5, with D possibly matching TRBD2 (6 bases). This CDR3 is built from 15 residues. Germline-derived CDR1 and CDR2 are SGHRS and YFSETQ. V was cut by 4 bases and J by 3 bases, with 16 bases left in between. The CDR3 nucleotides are TGCGCCAGCAGCCCGGGAGACAGATTTGAAGAGACCCAGTACTTC. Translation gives CASSPGDRFEETQYF.

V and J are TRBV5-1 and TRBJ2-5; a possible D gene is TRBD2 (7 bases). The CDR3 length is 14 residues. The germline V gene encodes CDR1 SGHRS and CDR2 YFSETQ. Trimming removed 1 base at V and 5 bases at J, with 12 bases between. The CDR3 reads CASSLMGGGETQYF. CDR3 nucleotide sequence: TGCGCCAGCAGCTTGATGGGAGGGGGGGAGACCCAGTACTTC.

The CDR3 reads CSALRANVLTF. For the CDR3, the DNA is TGCAGCGCCTTAAGGGCCAACGTCCTGACTTTC. The gene calls are TRBV29-1 and TRBJ2-6; D is undetermined. In germline, CDR1 is SQVTM, CDR2 ANQGSEA. This CDR3 spans 11 amino acids. V lost 7 bases and J lost 5, with 6 bases in between.

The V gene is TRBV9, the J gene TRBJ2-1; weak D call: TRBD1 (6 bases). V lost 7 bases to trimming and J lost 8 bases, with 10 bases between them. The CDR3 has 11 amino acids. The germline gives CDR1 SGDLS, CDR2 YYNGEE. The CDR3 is CASGSGDEQFF. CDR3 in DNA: TGTGCCAGCGGGTCAGGGGATGAGCAGTTCTTC.

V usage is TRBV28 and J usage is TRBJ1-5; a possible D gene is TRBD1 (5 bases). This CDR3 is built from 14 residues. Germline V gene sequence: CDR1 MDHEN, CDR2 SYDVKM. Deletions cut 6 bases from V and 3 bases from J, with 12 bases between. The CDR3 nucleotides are TGTGCCAGCAGCCCCCCAGGGTACAATCAGCCCCAGCATTTT. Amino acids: CASSPPGYNQPQHF.

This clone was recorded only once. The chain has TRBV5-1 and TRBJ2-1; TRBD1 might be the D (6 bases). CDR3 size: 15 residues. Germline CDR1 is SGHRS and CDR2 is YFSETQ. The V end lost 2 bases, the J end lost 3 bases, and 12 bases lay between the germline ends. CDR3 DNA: TGCGCCAGCAGCTTCCTAGGGGGAAGCTACAATGAGCAGTTCTTC. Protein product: CASSFLGGSYNEQFF.

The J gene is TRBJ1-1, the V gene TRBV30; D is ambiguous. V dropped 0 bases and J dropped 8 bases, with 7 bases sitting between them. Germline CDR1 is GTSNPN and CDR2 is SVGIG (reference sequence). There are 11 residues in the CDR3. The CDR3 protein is CAWSVIPEAFF. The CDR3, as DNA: TGTGCCTGGAGTGTTATCCCCGAAGCTTTCTTT.

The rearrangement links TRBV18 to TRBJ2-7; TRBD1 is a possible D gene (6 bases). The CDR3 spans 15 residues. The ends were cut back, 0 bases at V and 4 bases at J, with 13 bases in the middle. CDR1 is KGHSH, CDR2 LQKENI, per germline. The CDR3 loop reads CASSPPGRQAYEQYF. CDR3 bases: TGTGCCAGCTCACCACCGGGTCGACAGGCGTACGAGCAGTACTTC.

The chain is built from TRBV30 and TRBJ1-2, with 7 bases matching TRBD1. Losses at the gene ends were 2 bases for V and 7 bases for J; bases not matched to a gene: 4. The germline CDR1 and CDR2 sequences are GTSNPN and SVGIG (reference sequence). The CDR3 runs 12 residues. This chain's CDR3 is CAWSRGGVGYTF. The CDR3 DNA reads TGTGCCTGGAGTCGAGGGGGCGTTGGCTACACCTTC.

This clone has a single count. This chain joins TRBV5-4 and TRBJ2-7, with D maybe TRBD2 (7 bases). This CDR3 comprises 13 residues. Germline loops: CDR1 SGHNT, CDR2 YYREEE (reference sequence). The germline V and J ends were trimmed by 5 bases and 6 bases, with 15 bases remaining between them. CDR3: CASRGGGGGEQYF. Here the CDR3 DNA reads TGTGCCAGCAGGGGTGGAGGGGGGGGCGAGCAGTACTTC.

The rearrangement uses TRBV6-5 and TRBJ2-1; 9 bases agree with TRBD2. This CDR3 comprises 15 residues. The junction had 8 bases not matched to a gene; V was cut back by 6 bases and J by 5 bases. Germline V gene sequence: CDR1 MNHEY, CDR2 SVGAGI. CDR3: CASSLAGSLNNEQFF. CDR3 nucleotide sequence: TGTGCCAGCAGCCTAGCGGGATCCCTTAACAATGAGCAGTTCTTC.